These T cell receptor beta chains were read from a single sample in a study of cytomegalovirus exposure and HLA in healthy donors. Here immunoSEQ multiplex PCR was the method, and the copy in TCRdb shows in-frame clones only, minus some. The table lists about 69,000 clones, under 85% of them singletons. The sequencing input was PBMCs. These receptors all come from a woman aged 55-69 years in good health and CMV-seropositive. Both conserved end residues are part of each CDR3. A D gene is named only where the DNA matches it firmly. Expanded clones are given a class, and other clones once, few, many or no size at all.

>-|-|TRBV9|TRBJ2-7
CASSVGVAPSYEQYF
TGTGCCAGCAGCGTAGGAGTAGCGCCATCCTACGAGCAGTACTTC
>-|-|TRBV7-9|TRBJ2-7
CASSLGSGQYYEQYF
TGTGCCAGCAGCTTAGGTTCCGGACAGTACTACGAGCAGTACTTC
>TRBD1|-|TRBV12-5|TRBJ1-6
CASGLGQGRSGSPLHF
TGTGCTAGTGGTTTGGGACAGGGTAGGAGTGGTTCACCCCTCCACTTT
>-|-|TRBV28|TRBJ2-7
CASGDRSYEQYF
TGTGCCAGCGGCGACAGGAGTTACGAGCAGTACTTC
>TRBD2|-|TRBV7-6|TRBJ2-1
CASSLRGTSAFEQFF
TGTGCCAGCAGCTTACGCGGGACTAGCGCCTTTGAGCAGTTCTTC
>-|-|TRBV30|TRBJ2-2
CARAEGLGGTGELFF
TGTGCCCGGGCGGAGGGGTTGGGTGGCACCGGGGAGCTGTTTTTT
>-|once|TRBV7-8|TRBJ2-3
CASSFDAGHTQYF
TGTGCCAGCAGCTTTGACGCTGGGCATACGCAGTATTTT
>-|-|TRBV5-8|TRBJ1-5
CASSSWTDNQPQHF
TGTGCCAGCAGCTCGTGGACAGACAATCAGCCCCAGCATTTT
>TRBD1|-|TRBV2|TRBJ2-1
CASSPDRGGLGEQFF
TGTGCCAGCAGTCCGGACAGGGGCGGCCTCGGGGAGCAGTTCTTC
>-|-|TRBV11-2|TRBJ1-1
CASSLDRVWNTEAFF
TGTGCCAGCAGCTTAGATCGGGTGTGGAACACTGAAGCTTTCTTT
>TRBD2|-|TRBV6-6|TRBJ2-5
CASRGGLAGQETQYF
TGTGCCAGCAGGGGGGGACTAGCGGGCCAAGAGACCCAGTACTTC
>-|-|TRBV6-1|TRBJ1-1
CASSETGLAEAFF
TGTGCCAGCAGTGAAACGGGGTTGGCTGAAGCTTTCTTT
>-|-|TRBV2|TRBJ1-1
CASRSSGADTEAFF
TGTGCCAGCAGGAGTTCAGGGGCGGACACTGAAGCTTTCTTT
>-|-|TRBV5-1|TRBJ2-3
CASTLAGTTSTDTQYF
TGCGCCAGCACCTTGGCGGGAACCACTAGCACAGATACGCAGTATTTT
>-|-|TRBV27|TRBJ2-7
CASSFWQGRGEQYF
TGTGCCAGCAGTTTCTGGCAGGGAAGAGGCGAGCAGTACTTC
>-|-|TRBV6-5|TRBJ1-1
CASSWVGGSTEAFF
TGTGCCAGCAGTTGGGTTGGAGGGAGCACTGAAGCTTTCTTT
>TRBD1|many|TRBV29-1|TRBJ1-1
CSVGAGTGVEAFF
TGCAGCGTTGGAGCTGGGACAGGGGTTGAAGCTTTCTTT
>-|-|TRBV6-4|TRBJ2-1
CASSDSSTAYNEQFF
TGTGCCAGCAGTGACTCCTCGACAGCTTACAATGAGCAGTTCTTC
>-|-|TRBV6-5|TRBJ2-7
CASTNLGSYEQYF
TGTGCCAGCACCAACCTCGGGAGCTACGAGCAGTACTTC
>-|-|TRBV9|TRBJ1-1
CASSARWATEAFF
TGTGCCAGCAGCGCCAGGTGGGCCACTGAAGCTTTCTTT
>-|few|TRBV7-7|TRBJ1-4
CASSSGRGNEKLFF
TGTGCTAGCAGCTCAGGGAGGGGTAATGAAAAACTGTTTTTT
>TRBD2|once|TRBV5-6|TRBJ2-5
CASSLLAGSETQYF
TGTGCCAGCAGCTTGCTAGCGGGTAGCGAGACCCAGTACTTC
>TRBD2|-|TRBV6-1|TRBJ2-1
CASSVGAGGHNEQFF
TGTGCCAGCAGTGTAGGGGCGGGAGGCCACAATGAGCAGTTCTTC
>-|-|TRBV27|TRBJ1-5
CASSYVGSGQPQHF
TGTGCCAGCAGTTACGTTGGGAGCGGGCAGCCCCAGCATTTT
>-|few|TRBV5-1|TRBJ1-1
CASSLGPGDTEAFF
TGCGCCAGCAGCTTGGGGCCCGGGGACACTGAAGCTTTCTTT
>TRBD1|-|TRBV19|TRBJ2-1
CASSNTGTGAYNEQFF
TGTGCCAGTAGCAATACCGGGACAGGGGCCTACAATGAGCAGTTCTTC
>-|few|TRBV12-5|TRBJ2-1
CASGSRLLEQFF
TGTGCTAGTGGCTCCAGACTACTTGAGCAGTTCTTC
>-|-|TRBV5-1|TRBJ1-1
CASSSPGTGTEAFF
TGCGCCAGCAGCTCCCCGGGAACAGGGACTGAAGCTTTCTTT
>-|-|TRBV6-6|TRBJ2-3
CASSYSSSTDTQYF
TGTGCCAGCAGTTACTCTTCTAGCACAGATACGCAGTATTTT
>-|-|TRBV30|TRBJ2-5
CAWSIGQQETQYF
TGTGCCTGGAGCATTGGACAGCAAGAGACCCAGTACTTC
>TRBD1|-|TRBV7-2|TRBJ2-5
CASSLSAGGETQYF
TGTGCCAGCAGCTTATCGGCAGGGGGAGAGACCCAGTACTTC
>TRBD1|once|TRBV25-1|TRBJ2-1
CASIRTGGFFDEQFF
TGTGCCAGCATCAGGACAGGGGGTTTTTTCGATGAGCAGTTCTTC
>-|-|TRBV2|TRBJ2-7
CASNEGLPSYEQYF
TGTGCCAGCAACGAGGGACTTCCCTCCTACGAGCAGTACTTC
>TRBD2|-|TRBV4-1|TRBJ2-7
CASSQGAGGLYEQYF
TGCGCCAGCAGCCAAGGAGCGGGAGGCCTCTACGAGCAGTACTTC
>-|-|TRBV2|TRBJ2-6
CASSGRSGANVLTF
TGTGCCAGCAGTGGTCGCTCTGGGGCCAACGTCCTGACTTTC
>TRBD1|-|TRBV29-1|TRBJ2-7
CSVETARGYYEQYF
TGCAGCGTTGAAACCGCCAGGGGGTACTACGAGCAGTACTTC
>TRBD2|-|TRBV5-1|TRBJ2-7
CASSAGGAHEQYF
TGCGCCAGCAGCGCGGGAGGCGCCCACGAGCAGTACTTC
>-|-|TRBV11-2|TRBJ2-3
CASSLGAGADTQYF
TGTGCCAGCAGCTTGGGGGCAGGGGCAGATACGCAGTATTTT
>-|-|TRBV11-2|TRBJ2-2
CASSYTKGRVIDTGELFF
TGTGCCAGCAGCTACACAAAGGGCAGGGTGATCGACACCGGGGAGCTGTTTTTT
>-|-|TRBV11-2|TRBJ1-2
CASSPPGGQGEGGYTF
TGTGCCAGCAGCCCGCCGGGGGGCCAGGGAGAAGGTGGCTACACCTTC
>-|-|TRBV15|TRBJ1-6
CATSRGPTERSYNSPLHF
TGTGCCACCAGCAGAGGTCCGACAGAGCGCTCCTATAATTCACCCCTCCACTTT
>-|-|TRBV5-6|TRBJ2-7
CASSRDSSVSYEQYF
TGTGCCAGCAGCCGTGACAGCTCCGTCTCCTACGAGCAGTACTTC
>TRBD2|once|TRBV7-6|TRBJ2-7
CASSSPTSGSAEQYF
TGTGCCAGCAGCTCTCCCACTAGCGGGAGCGCCGAGCAGTACTTC
>-|once|TRBV4-1|TRBJ1-1
CASSQVRSGDTEAFF
TGCGCCAGCAGCCAAGTGAGATCGGGGGACACTGAAGCTTTCTTT